This entry features one TCR beta chain sequence. Original processing notes: Amplified reference gene primers provided the basis for estimating nucleated cell counts. TCRdb's table, derived via immunoSEQ multiplex PCR, lists solely in-frame clones and lacks some. The V and J calls and clone size come from that table; D and trimming were worked out from the DNA. Seen here are 120,000 or so clones, around two thirds observed once, and the top ten hold approximately 2.3%. This specimen belongs to a study of blood T cell repertoires in COVID-19. Study context: Acute and convalescent COVID-19 samples came from the United States, Italy and Spain. From T cells, B-cell-depleted T cells, or PBMCs came the material, which was cDNA or gDNA.

The V end was cut by 5 bases, the J end by 4 bases, with 6 bases between. CDR1 is SGHVS, CDR2 FQNEAQ, per germline. The CDR3 runs 11 residues. This receptor was identified in a woman aged 70-85 years with acute or convalescent COVID-19. This chain uses TRBV7-8 with TRBJ2-7; D remains ambiguous. The specimen was peripheral blood. The CDR3 region has the DNA TGTGCCAGCAGCCTTATGTACGAGCAGTACTTC. Its protein product is CASSLMYEQYF. Variable domain in full (rest from reference TRBV7-8 and TRBJ2-7): GAGVSQSPRYKVAKRGQDVALRCDPISGHVSLFWYQQALGQGPEFLTYFQNEAQLDKSGLPSDRFFAERPEGSVSTLKIQRTQQEDSAVYLCASSLMYEQYFGPGTRLTVT.